Below are 2 T cell receptor beta chains sequenced from a single sample in a study of cytomegalovirus exposure and HLA in healthy donors. Method: immunoSEQ multiplex PCR; TCRdb's copy keeps in-frame clones and lacks some. The data show 150,000 to 200,000 clones, more than 70% seen once. The sequencing sample was made of PBMCs. These receptor sequences come from a woman under 30 in good health and CMV-seronegative.

This clone has just one count. CDR3 residues: CASREGQGARRGLGTEAFF. As DNA, the CDR3 is TGTGCCAGCAGAGAGGGACAGGGGGCGCGTAGGGGCTTAGGCACTGAAGCTTTCTTT. The chain joins TRBV2 to TRBJ1-1; 12 nucleotides agree with TRBD1. The CDR3 totals 19 residues. Germline CDR1 reads SNHLY; CDR2 reads FYNNEI. Unmatched junction bases numbered 18, after V lost 6 bases and J lost 4 bases.

This clone turned up a few times. Other DNA variants within this sample encode the same CDR3. V and J are TRBV4-1 and TRBJ1-5; TRBD1 agrees at 8 bases. The CDR3 has 15 residues. The ends lost 8 bases at V and 1 base at J; junction bases unmatched: 7. Germline CDR1 is MGHRA and CDR2 is YSYEKL. The CDR3 loop reads CASRPDRVSNQPQHF. CDR3 nucleotide sequence: TGCGCCAGCCGCCCGGACAGGGTAAGCAATCAGCCCCAGCATTTT.